These T cell receptor beta chains were read from a single sample in a study of blood T cell repertoires in COVID-19. Generated by immunoSEQ multiplex PCR, the TCRdb table keeps only in-frame clones and is missing some. The table shows approximately 300,000 clones, with about nine tenths occurring only once. Sequencing was carried out using PBMCs or T cells enriched from blood (not recorded which). The origin of the receptors is a man between 60 and 70 years old who had recovered from COVID-19. CDR3s include the opening cysteine and the closing phenylalanine or tryptophan. D genes are given only for firm matches. The size field is filled for only some rows; it gives once, few, many or a size class.

J gene: TRBJ2-5
clone size: .
D gene: TRBD2
V gene: TRBV5-1
CDR3 DNA: TGCGCCAGCAGGGGACTAGCGGGACAAGAGACCCAGTACTTC
CDR3 protein: CASRGLAGQETQYF

J gene: TRBJ2-1
clone size: .
D gene: .
V gene: TRBV13
CDR3 DNA: TGTGCCAGCAGCTCAGCAGGGAGGATTCGGGGCAATGAGCAGTTCTTC
CDR3 protein: CASSSAGRIRGNEQFF

J gene: TRBJ1-3
clone size: few
D gene: .
V gene: TRBV12-3/TRBV12-4
CDR3 DNA: TGTGCCAGCAGTTCCCGTGACCGGGACACCATATATTTT
CDR3 protein: CASSSRDRDTIYF

J gene: TRBJ1-3
clone size: .
D gene: .
V gene: TRBV5-8
CDR3 DNA: TGTGCCAGCAGCTTCGGACAGCCTGGAAACACCATATATTTT
CDR3 protein: CASSFGQPGNTIYF

J gene: TRBJ2-7
clone size: .
D gene: TRBD2
V gene: TRBV18
CDR3 DNA: TGTGCCAGCTCACCACTAGCGGGAGCGTACGAGCAGTACTTC
CDR3 protein: CASSPLAGAYEQYF

J gene: TRBJ1-1
clone size: once
D gene: TRBD1
V gene: TRBV5-4
CDR3 DNA: TGTGCCAGCAGCTTATCGGTCACAGGGGGGGGCTCTGAAGCTTTCTTT
CDR3 protein: CASSLSVTGGGSEAFF

J gene: TRBJ2-2
clone size: .
D gene: .
V gene: TRBV24-1
CDR3 DNA: TGTGCCACCAGTGACCCCGGCAGGATCACCGGGGAGCTGTTTTTT
CDR3 protein: CATSDPGRITGELFF

J gene: TRBJ2-7
clone size: .
D gene: .
V gene: TRBV5-1
CDR3 DNA: TGCGCCAGCAGCTTAACAGGTAGTCCCTCCTACGAGCAGTACTTC
CDR3 protein: CASSLTGSPSYEQYF

J gene: TRBJ1-6
clone size: .
D gene: TRBD1
V gene: TRBV18
CDR3 DNA: TGTGCCAGCTCACTTCAGGGGGATTCACCCCTCCACTTT
CDR3 protein: CASSLQGDSPLHF

J gene: TRBJ1-1
clone size: .
D gene: TRBD1
V gene: TRBV29-1
CDR3 DNA: TGCAGCGTAAAGACAGGGGGGGTCACTGAAGCTTTCTTT
CDR3 protein: CSVKTGGVTEAFF

J gene: TRBJ1-5
clone size: few
D gene: TRBD1
V gene: TRBV18
CDR3 DNA: TGTGCCAGCTCAGCAACAGGGGGCGATCAGCCCCAGCATTTT
CDR3 protein: CASSATGGDQPQHF

J gene: TRBJ1-4
clone size: .
D gene: TRBD1
V gene: TRBV18
CDR3 DNA: TGTGCCAGCTCACCGGACCGGGACAGAACAGAGGAAAAACTGTTTTTT
CDR3 protein: CASSPDRDRTEEKLFF

J gene: TRBJ1-2
clone size: .
D gene: .
V gene: TRBV2
CDR3 DNA: TGTGCCAGCAGCCCCGGGAGCTACTATGGCTACACCTTC
CDR3 protein: CASSPGSYYGYTF

J gene: TRBJ2-1
clone size: .
D gene: TRBD2
V gene: TRBV5-4
CDR3 DNA: TGTGCCAGCAGCTTGGCGGGAGGCCAGGGCAATGAGCAGTTCTTC
CDR3 protein: CASSLAGGQGNEQFF

J gene: TRBJ1-5
clone size: .
D gene: .
V gene: TRBV19
CDR3 DNA: TGTGCCAGTAGTATTGGCAGGGGAATGGGTTATAGCAATCAGCCCCAGCATTTT
CDR3 protein: CASSIGRGMGYSNQPQHF

J gene: TRBJ1-2
clone size: .
D gene: TRBD1
V gene: TRBV25-1
CDR3 DNA: TGTGCCAGTGGACAGGGTCAAGGCTACACCTTC
CDR3 protein: CASGQGQGYTF

J gene: TRBJ2-5
clone size: .
D gene: TRBD1
V gene: TRBV5-4
CDR3 DNA: TGTGCCAGCAGCTTCGGGACAGGCCAAGAGACCCAGTACTTC
CDR3 protein: CASSFGTGQETQYF

J gene: TRBJ2-3
clone size: .
D gene: .
V gene: TRBV5-1
CDR3 DNA: TGCGCCAGCAGCTGGGGGCCGAGAGATACGCAGTATTTT
CDR3 protein: CASSWGPRDTQYF

J gene: TRBJ2-7
clone size: .
D gene: TRBD2
V gene: TRBV7-6
CDR3 DNA: TGTGCCAGCAGCTTAAGCGGGAGGGCTCACGAGCAGTACTTC
CDR3 protein: CASSLSGRAHEQYF

J gene: TRBJ2-3
clone size: .
D gene: .
V gene: TRBV11-1
CDR3 DNA: TGTGCCAGCAGCTTGGAACAGGTCACAGATACGCAGTATTTT
CDR3 protein: CASSLEQVTDTQYF

J gene: TRBJ2-2
clone size: .
D gene: TRBD2
V gene: TRBV7-2
CDR3 DNA: TGTGCCAGCAGCTTAGAACGCGGGAGGGCATACACCGGGGAGCTGTTTTTT
CDR3 protein: CASSLERGRAYTGELFF

J gene: TRBJ1-5
clone size: .
D gene: TRBD1
V gene: TRBV28
CDR3 DNA: TGTGCCAGCCCACCATCCGGGACAGCGCCTAATCAGCCCCAGCATTTT
CDR3 protein: CASPPSGTAPNQPQHF

J gene: TRBJ2-2
clone size: .
D gene: TRBD2
V gene: TRBV27
CDR3 DNA: TGTGCCAGCAGTTTACGGCCGGGGGGGAACACCGGGGAGCTGTTTTTT
CDR3 protein: CASSLRPGGNTGELFF

J gene: TRBJ1-5
clone size: .
D gene: TRBD1
V gene: TRBV19
CDR3 DNA: TGTGCCAGTAGTACGGACAGGAGCAATCAGCCCCAGCATTTT
CDR3 protein: CASSTDRSNQPQHF

J gene: TRBJ2-5
clone size: .
D gene: TRBD2
V gene: TRBV7-9
CDR3 DNA: TGTGCCAGCAGCTTAAGGACTAGCGGGGAAGAGACCCAGTACTTC
CDR3 protein: CASSLRTSGEETQYF

J gene: TRBJ1-1
clone size: .
D gene: .
V gene: TRBV7-9
CDR3 DNA: TGTGCCAGCAGCCATGGCCGGAGGCGATCAGGAGCTTTCTTT
CDR3 protein: CASSHGRRRSGAFF

J gene: TRBJ2-5
clone size: .
D gene: TRBD1
V gene: TRBV27
CDR3 DNA: TGTGCCAGCAGTTTATTAGGGACAGGGATCCAAGAGACCCAGTACTTC
CDR3 protein: CASSLLGTGIQETQYF

J gene: TRBJ2-3
clone size: .
D gene: .
V gene: TRBV6-5
CDR3 DNA: TGTGCCAGCAGCAGAGGAGGGCTCTGGACAGATACGCAGTATTTT
CDR3 protein: CASSRGGLWTDTQYF

J gene: TRBJ2-1
clone size: .
D gene: .
V gene: TRBV11-1
CDR3 DNA: TGTGCCAGCAGCTTCATGGCAGGGTCCAATGAGCAGTTCTTC
CDR3 protein: CASSFMAGSNEQFF

J gene: TRBJ2-7
clone size: once
D gene: TRBD2
V gene: TRBV6-5
CDR3 DNA: TGTGCCAGCAGTTACTCGGGACTAGCGGGAGTTCGGGAGCAGTACTTC
CDR3 protein: CASSYSGLAGVREQYF

J gene: TRBJ2-3
clone size: .
D gene: TRBD2
V gene: TRBV18
CDR3 DNA: TGTGCCAGCTCACCCCTAGCGGCGCGGGCAGATACGCAGTATTTT
CDR3 protein: CASSPLAARADTQYF

J gene: TRBJ1-1
clone size: .
D gene: .
V gene: TRBV19
CDR3 DNA: TGTGCCAGTGCACTTACAGGGAACACTGAAGCTTTCTTT
CDR3 protein: CASALTGNTEAFF

J gene: TRBJ2-1
clone size: .
D gene: TRBD2
V gene: TRBV18
CDR3 DNA: TGTGCCAGCTCACCAGCGGCGGGAGTATTAGAGCAGTTCTTC
CDR3 protein: CASSPAAGVLEQFF

J gene: TRBJ1-2
clone size: .
D gene: .
V gene: TRBV27
CDR3 DNA: TGTGCCAGCAGGGATCAAACAGAGAACTATGGCTACACCTTC
CDR3 protein: CASRDQTENYGYTF

J gene: TRBJ2-5
clone size: .
D gene: .
V gene: TRBV12-3/TRBV12-4
CDR3 DNA: TGTGCCAGCAGTTTCTTGGAGACCCAGTACTTC
CDR3 protein: CASSFLETQYF

J gene: TRBJ1-5
clone size: .
D gene: .
V gene: TRBV3-1/TRBV3-2
CDR3 DNA: TGTGCCAGCAGCCCCGGGGGGAGCCCCCAGCATTTT
CDR3 protein: CASSPGGSPQHF

J gene: TRBJ2-1
clone size: once
D gene: TRBD2
V gene: TRBV27
CDR3 DNA: TGTGCCAGTTTGACCCGACTAGCTTCGAATGAGCAGTTCTTC
CDR3 protein: CASLTRLASNEQFF